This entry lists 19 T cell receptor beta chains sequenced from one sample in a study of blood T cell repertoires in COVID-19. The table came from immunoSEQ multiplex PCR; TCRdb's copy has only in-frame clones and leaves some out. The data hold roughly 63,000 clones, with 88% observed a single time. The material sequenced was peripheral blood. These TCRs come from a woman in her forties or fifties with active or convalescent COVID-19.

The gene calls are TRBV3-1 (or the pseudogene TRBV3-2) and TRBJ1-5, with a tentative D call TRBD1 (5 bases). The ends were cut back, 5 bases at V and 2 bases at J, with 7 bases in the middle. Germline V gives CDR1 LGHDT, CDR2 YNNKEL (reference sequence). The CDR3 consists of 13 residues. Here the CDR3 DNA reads TGTGCCAGCAGCTCCAGGGGCAATCAGCCCCAGCATTTT. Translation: CASSSRGNQPQHF.

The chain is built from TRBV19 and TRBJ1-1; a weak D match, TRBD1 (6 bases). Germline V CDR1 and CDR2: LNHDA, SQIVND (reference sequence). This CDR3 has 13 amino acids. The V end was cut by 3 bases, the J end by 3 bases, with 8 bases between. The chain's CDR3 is CASSIKGDTEAFF. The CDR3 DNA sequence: TGTGCCAGTAGTATCAAGGGGGACACTGAAGCTTTCTTT.

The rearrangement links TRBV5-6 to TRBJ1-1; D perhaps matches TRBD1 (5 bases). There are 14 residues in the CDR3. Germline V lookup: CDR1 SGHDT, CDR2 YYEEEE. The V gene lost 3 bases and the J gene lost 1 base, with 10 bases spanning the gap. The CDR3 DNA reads TGTGCCAGCAGCTGGGGACTTACGAACACTGAAGCTTTCTTT. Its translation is CASSWGLTNTEAFF.

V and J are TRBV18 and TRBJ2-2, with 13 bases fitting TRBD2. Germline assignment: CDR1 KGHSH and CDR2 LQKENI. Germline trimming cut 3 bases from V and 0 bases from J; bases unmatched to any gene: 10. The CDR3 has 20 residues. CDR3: CASSPSRGLAGASNTGELFF. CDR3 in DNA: TGTGCCAGCTCACCGTCGAGAGGACTAGCGGGAGCTTCGAACACCGGGGAGCTGTTTTTT.

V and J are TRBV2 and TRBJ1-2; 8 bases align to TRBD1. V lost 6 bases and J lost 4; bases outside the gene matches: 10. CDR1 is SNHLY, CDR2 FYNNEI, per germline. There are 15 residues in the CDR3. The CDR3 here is CASSPGQGEAYGYTF. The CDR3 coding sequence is TGTGCCAGCAGCCCCGGACAGGGTGAAGCCTATGGCTACACCTTC. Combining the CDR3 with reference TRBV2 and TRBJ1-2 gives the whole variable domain EPEVTQTPSHQVTQMGQEVILRCVPISNHLYFYWYRQILGQKVEFLVSFYNNEISEKSEIFDDQFSVERPDGSNFTLKIRSTKLEDSAMYFCASSPGQGEAYGYTFGSGTRLTVV.

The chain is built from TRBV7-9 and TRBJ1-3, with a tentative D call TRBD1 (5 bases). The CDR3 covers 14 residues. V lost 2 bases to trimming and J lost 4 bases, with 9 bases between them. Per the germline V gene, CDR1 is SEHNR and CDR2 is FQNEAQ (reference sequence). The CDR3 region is CASSLQDTGNTIYF. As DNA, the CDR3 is TGTGCCAGCAGCTTACAGGACACGGGAAACACCATATATTTT.

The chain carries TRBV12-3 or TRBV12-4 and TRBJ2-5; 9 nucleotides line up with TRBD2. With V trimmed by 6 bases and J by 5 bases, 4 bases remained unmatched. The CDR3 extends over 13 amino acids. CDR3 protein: CASSGLAWETQYF. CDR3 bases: TGTGCCAGCAGCGGACTAGCGTGGGAGACCCAGTACTTC.

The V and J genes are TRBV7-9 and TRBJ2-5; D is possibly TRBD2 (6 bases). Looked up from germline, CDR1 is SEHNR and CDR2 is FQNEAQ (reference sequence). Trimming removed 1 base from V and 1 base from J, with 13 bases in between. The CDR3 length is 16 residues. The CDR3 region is CASSLGPGTFQETQYF. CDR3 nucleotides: TGTGCCAGCAGCTTAGGGCCCGGGACTTTCCAAGAGACCCAGTACTTC.

DNA for the CDR3: TGTGCCTGGAGTAGGGGACAGGGCGAGAATTCACCCCTCCACTTT. Amino acids: CAWSRGQGENSPLHF. The genes are TRBV30 and TRBJ1-6, with 9 nucleotides matching TRBD1. The CDR3 loop spans 15 amino acids. CDR1 is GTSNPN, CDR2 SVGIG, per germline (reference sequence). V was pared by 2 bases and J by 7 bases, with 6 bases of the junction left unmatched.

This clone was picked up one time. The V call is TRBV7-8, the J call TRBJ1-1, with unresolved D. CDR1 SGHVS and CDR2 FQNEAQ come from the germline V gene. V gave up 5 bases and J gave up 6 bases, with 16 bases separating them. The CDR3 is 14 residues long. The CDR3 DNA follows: TGTGCCAGCAGCAATAATGGGAGGCAGGCTGAAGCTTTCTTT. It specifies CASSNNGRQAEAFF.

The CDR3 loop reads CALTQGRSYEQYF. CDR3 DNA: TGTGCCCTTACACAGGGACGCTCCTACGAGCAGTACTTC. The chain joins TRBV6-5 to TRBJ2-7; D may be TRBD1 (6 bases). Germline V CDR1 and CDR2: MNHEY, SVGAGI. The CDR3 length is 13 residues. V shed 11 bases and J shed 0 bases, with 14 bases lying between them.

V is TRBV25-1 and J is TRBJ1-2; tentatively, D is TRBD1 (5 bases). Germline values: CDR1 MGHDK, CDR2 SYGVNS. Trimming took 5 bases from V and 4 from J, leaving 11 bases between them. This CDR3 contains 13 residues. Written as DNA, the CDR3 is TGTGCCAGCAGTTCAGGGCTGAGCTATGGCTACACCTTC. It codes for CASSSGLSYGYTF.

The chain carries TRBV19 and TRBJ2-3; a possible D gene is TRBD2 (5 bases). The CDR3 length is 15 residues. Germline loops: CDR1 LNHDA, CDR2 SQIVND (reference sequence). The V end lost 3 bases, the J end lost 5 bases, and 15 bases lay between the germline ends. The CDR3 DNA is TGTGCCAGTAGTATCGGTGCATCGGGGATAGATACGCAGTATTTT. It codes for CASSIGASGIDTQYF. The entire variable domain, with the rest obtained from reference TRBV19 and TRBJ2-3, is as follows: DGGITQSPKYLFRKEGQNVTLSCEQNLNHDAMYWYRQDPGQGLRLIYYSQIVNDFQKGDIAEGYSVSREKKESFPLTVTSAQKNPTAFYLCASSIGASGIDTQYFGPGTRLTVL.

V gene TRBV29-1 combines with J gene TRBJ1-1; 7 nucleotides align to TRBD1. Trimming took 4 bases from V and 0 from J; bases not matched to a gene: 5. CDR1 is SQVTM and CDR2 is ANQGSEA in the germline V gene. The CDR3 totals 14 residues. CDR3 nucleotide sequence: TGCAGCGTTGCAAAGGGACAGATGAACACTGAAGCTTTCTTT. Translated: CSVAKGQMNTEAFF.

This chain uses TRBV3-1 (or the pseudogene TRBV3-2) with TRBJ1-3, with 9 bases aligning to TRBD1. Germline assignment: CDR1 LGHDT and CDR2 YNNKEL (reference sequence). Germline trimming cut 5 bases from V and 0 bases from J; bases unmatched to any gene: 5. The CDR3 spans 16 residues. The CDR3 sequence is CASSLRTGVSGNTIYF. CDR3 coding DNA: TGTGCCAGCAGCTTGAGGACAGGGGTCTCTGGAAACACCATATATTTT.

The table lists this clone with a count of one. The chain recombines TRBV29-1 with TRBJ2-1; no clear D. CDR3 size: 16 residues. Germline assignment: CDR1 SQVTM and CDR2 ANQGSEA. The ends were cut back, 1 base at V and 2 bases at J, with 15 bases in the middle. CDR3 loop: CSVEGGPLSAYNEQFF. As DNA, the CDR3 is TGCAGCGTTGAAGGCGGCCCCCTCAGCGCCTACAATGAGCAGTTCTTC.

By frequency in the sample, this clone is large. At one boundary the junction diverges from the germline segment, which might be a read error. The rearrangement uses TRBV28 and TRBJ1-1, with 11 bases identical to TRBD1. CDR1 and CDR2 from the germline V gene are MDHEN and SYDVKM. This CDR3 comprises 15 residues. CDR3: CASSLWDRGTTEAFF. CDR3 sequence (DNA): TGTGCCAGCAGTCTATGGGACAGGGGGACCACTGAAGCTTTCTTT.

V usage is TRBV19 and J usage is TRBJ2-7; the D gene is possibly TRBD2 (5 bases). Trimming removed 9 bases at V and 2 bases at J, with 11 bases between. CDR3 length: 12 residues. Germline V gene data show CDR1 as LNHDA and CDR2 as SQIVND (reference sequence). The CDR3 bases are TGTGCCAGCGTCAGCGGCGCCTACGAGCAGTACTTC. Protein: CASVSGAYEQYF.

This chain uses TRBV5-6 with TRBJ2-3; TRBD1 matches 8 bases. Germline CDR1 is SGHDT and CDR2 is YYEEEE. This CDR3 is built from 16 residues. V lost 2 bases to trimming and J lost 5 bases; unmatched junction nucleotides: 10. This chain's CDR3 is CASSFLRQGPQDTQYF. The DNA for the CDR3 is TGTGCCAGCAGCTTCCTAAGACAGGGGCCTCAAGATACGCAGTATTTT.